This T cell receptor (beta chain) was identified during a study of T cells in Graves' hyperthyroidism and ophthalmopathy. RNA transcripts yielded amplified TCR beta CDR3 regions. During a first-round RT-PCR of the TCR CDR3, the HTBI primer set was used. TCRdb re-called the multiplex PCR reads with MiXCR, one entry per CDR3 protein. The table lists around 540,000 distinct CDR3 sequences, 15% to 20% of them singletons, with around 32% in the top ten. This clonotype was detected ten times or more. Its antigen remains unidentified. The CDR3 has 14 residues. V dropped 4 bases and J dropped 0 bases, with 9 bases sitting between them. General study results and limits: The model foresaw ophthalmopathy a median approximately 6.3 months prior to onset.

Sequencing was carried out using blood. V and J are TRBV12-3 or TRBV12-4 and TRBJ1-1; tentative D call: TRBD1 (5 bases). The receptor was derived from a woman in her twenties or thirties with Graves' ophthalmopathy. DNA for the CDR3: TGTGCCAGCAGTTCGACAGATATGAACACTGAAGCTTTCTTT. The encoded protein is CASSSTDMNTEAFF.